This entry features one T cell receptor (beta chain) sequence. Its cognate antigen is unknown. Germline V gives CDR1 SGHVS, CDR2 FQNEAQ. This CDR3 contains 13 residues. V gave up 6 bases and J gave up 2 bases, with 11 bases separating them. The data were obtained in a study of T cell repertoires in cytomegalovirus infection. TCRdb passed the reads through MiXCR, listing each CDR3 protein once. Of around 310,000 distinct CDR3 sequences detected, 25% to 30% appear once; the ten largest clones hold 20%. The material sequenced was cultured PBMCs, taken from culture after CMV antigen stimulation. V usage is TRBV7-8 and J usage is TRBJ2-7; no clear D. The TCR originated in a human donor in good health (CMV status not recorded). Some clones in this sample may be carry-over from other donors' samples. Written as DNA, the CDR3 is TGTGCCAGCAGTTTTAGACGAGCCTACGAGCAGTACTTC. This encodes CASSFRRAYEQYF. The full variable domain, completed using reference TRBV7-8 and TRBJ2-7, is GAGVSQSPRYKVAKRGQDVALRCDPISGHVSLFWYQQALGQGPEFLTYFQNEAQLDKSGLPSDRFFAERPEGSVSTLKIQRTQQEDSAVYLCASSFRRAYEQYFGPGTRLTVT.